Below, 5 T cell receptor beta chains from the same sample are listed, as sequenced in a study of PD-1 blockade in classical Hodgkin lymphoma (TCRdb year 2020). In the paper's terms, the time point label means: cycle 1 day 1 (C1D1), immediately before nivolumab initiation. Every trial patient had relapsed following autologous stem cell transplantation, and prior brentuximab vedotin exposure was what differed among cohorts A, B and C. Libraries came from the immunoSEQ multiplex PCR assay. What TCRdb holds here is the immuneACCESS table cut down to in-frame rearrangements. Part of the clones is not present; checked against another copy, under half of the missing clones reflect an unresolved V gene, and the others are unexplained. In this sample the table shows some 14,000 clones, around 90% of which occur a single time. The ten largest make up more than 35% of the sample. Sequenced here: peripheral blood mononuclear cells (PBMCs), sampled at baseline. These TCRs come from a human donor with classical Hodgkin lymphoma.

This chain joins TRBV6-9 and TRBJ1-2, with a possible D match to TRBD1 (6 bases). CDR1 and CDR2 (germline): MNHGY, SVAAGI. The CDR3 sequence is 14 residues long. Trimming shortened V by 8 bases and J by 0 bases, and 13 bases separated the two germline ends. The CDR3 DNA follows: TGTGCCAGCCGTTTAGGGGGACCTAACTATGGCTACACCTTC. It yields the protein CASRLGGPNYGYTF.

This chain links TRBV15 with TRBJ1-4; D is ambiguous. Germline V gene sequence: CDR1 LNHNV, CDR2 YYDKDF (reference sequence). The CDR3 is 17 amino acids. Trimming pared 2 bases from V and 6 bases from J, leaving 19 bases between. The CDR3 protein is CATSRYQSSDDDEKLFF. The CDR3 bases are TGTGCCACCAGCAGATATCAATCGTCGGACGACGATGAAAAACTGTTTTTT.

The chain is built from TRBV9 and TRBJ2-7; 7 bases align to TRBD1. J gave up 4 bases and V 0 bases, and 13 bases lay outside the gene matches. This CDR3 contains 17 residues. CDR1 and CDR2 from the germline V gene are SGDLS and YYNGEE. The DNA of the CDR3 is TGTGCCAGCAGCGTAGGTGGAACCACAGGGGTGGGGTACGAGCAGTACTTC. Amino acid sequence: CASSVGGTTGVGYEQYF.

This clone is a singleton in its sample. The gene calls are TRBV5-5 and TRBJ2-7; D gene uncertain. The ends were cut back, 0 bases at V and 4 bases at J, with 5 bases in the middle. This CDR3 has 12 amino acids. Germline CDR1 reads SGHKS; CDR2 reads YYEKEE (reference sequence). The CDR3 region has the DNA TGTGCCAGCAGCTTGGCAGAGTACGAGCAGTACTTC. Its translation is CASSLAEYEQYF. The full variable domain, its missing parts supplied by reference TRBV5-5 and TRBJ2-7, is DAGVTQSPTHLIKTRGQQVTLRCSPISGHKSVSWYQQVLGQGPQFIFQYYEKEERGRGNFPDRFSARQFPNYSSELNVNALLLGDSALYLCASSLAEYEQYFGPGTRLTVT.

V and J are TRBV5-1 and TRBJ2-2; 7 positions match TRBD1. V shed 0 bases and J 4 bases; nucleotides not matched to a gene: 6. Germline V gene lookup returns CDR1 SGHRS and CDR2 YFSETQ. CDR3 size: 16 residues. CDR3 DNA sequence: TGCGCCAGCAGCTTGGTACAGGGGAATCCCACCGGGGAGCTGTTTTTT. Encoded protein: CASSLVQGNPTGELFF.